These T cell receptor beta chains were read from a single sample in a study of blood T cells in healthy people across ages. Each CDR3 protein is one row after TCRdb ran MiXCR on the 5' RACE reads. The table records 450,000 to 700,000 distinct CDR3 sequences, 27% of them present only once. The sample comprised blood. The receptors were sampled from a woman between 70 and 85 years old in good health. CDR3s leave out the opening cysteine and the closing phenylalanine or tryptophan.

v_call: TRBV7-2; cdr3_aa: ASSLGHSSYEQY
v_call: TRBV15; cdr3_aa: ATSARQGSNTEAF
v_call: TRBV28; cdr3_aa: ASFSPGQGAHGYT
v_call: TRBV6-2/TRBV6-3; cdr3_aa: ASSYYNGGGAF
v_call: TRBV20-1; cdr3_aa: GAPMAGTGGYGYT
v_call: TRBV9; cdr3_aa: ASSPRNTGGYGYT
v_call: TRBV12-3/TRBV12-4; cdr3_aa: ASSLTALYEQY
v_call: TRBV5-1; cdr3_aa: ASSLATGTVYGYT
v_call: TRBV3-1; cdr3_aa: ASSQGQQGIRGYT
v_call: TRBV2; cdr3_aa: ATDRGPDEQY
v_call: TRBV3-1; cdr3_aa: ASSPTGTVRLTDTQC
v_call: TRBV28; cdr3_aa: ASSLRGRGTQY
v_call: TRBV20-1; cdr3_aa: SARDTPAGGRQRPQH
v_call: TRBV20-1; cdr3_aa: SARGLAGADTQY
v_call: TRBV7-2; cdr3_aa: ASSLGPGTSRKTQY
v_call: TRBV6-1; cdr3_aa: ASSKDGTLLGEKLF
v_call: TRBV20-1; cdr3_aa: SAHQRGTKYSYEQY
v_call: TRBV29-1; cdr3_aa: SLRGYQETQY
v_call: TRBV20-1; cdr3_aa: SADHLRGGQETQC
v_call: TRBV7-2; cdr3_aa: ASSLLRGEGVF
v_call: TRBV3-1; cdr3_aa: ASSQGGRGMNIQY
v_call: TRBV29-1; cdr3_aa: SVSGQGSHGYT